This T cell receptor beta chain came from a study of blood T cells in healthy people across ages. General study findings and limits: With unsorted PBMCs, a conclusive comparison of naive versus antigen-experienced cells was not possible.

Primers used in a second PCR of roughly 7 to 12 cycles were a sample-barcoded 5' primer and a J-beta primer mix. TCRdb passed the 5' RACE reads through MiXCR, listing each CDR3 protein once. The sample has about 750,000 distinct CDR3 sequences; 53% are singletons. Per germline, CDR1 LGHDT and CDR2 YNNKEL (reference sequence). The CDR3 length is 15 residues. Concerning this clonotype itself: Its antigen is currently unknown. One junction end disagrees with the germline gene, perhaps due to a read error.

This receptor was taken from a man older than 75 in good health. Sequenced: blood. The V gene is TRBV3-1, the J gene TRBJ2-6; possibly TRBD1 or TRBD2 for D (5 bases each). DNA for the CDR3: TGTGCCAGCAGCCAACGGGGTCCCGGGGCCAACGTCCGGACTTTC. Protein product: CASSQRGPGANVRTF.